These 7 T cell receptor beta chains came from one sample sequenced in a study of Ad26.COV2.S vaccination and SARS-CoV-2 variants. Treatment noted: around 19 received Ad26.COV2.S at low or high dose, single or two shots; about 5 received placebo; per-sample allocation not given. Sample collection was performed on day 63 after the first vaccine or placebo injection. Sequencing used immunoSEQ multiplex PCR; TCRdb keeps in-frame clones, though not all of them. The table lists about 680,000 clones, around 89% of them singletons, with nearly 1.5% in the top ten. Here the sequenced sample was peripheral blood, taken in a trial of Ad26.COV2.S vaccine versus placebo. Every receptor here comes from a person aged 18-65 years who received the Ad26.COV2.S COVID-19 vaccine or a placebo.

The chain employs TRBV7-7 and TRBJ2-5; 10 positions match TRBD1. The V gene's germline CDR1 is SSHAT and CDR2 FNYEAQ (reference sequence). V was clipped by 5 bases and J by 5 bases; unmatched bases: 2. The CDR3 is 13 amino acids. CDR3 sequence: CASSKTGGETQYF. The CDR3, as DNA: TGTGCCAGCAGCAAGACAGGGGGCGAGACCCAGTACTTC. Filled out from reference TRBV7-7 and TRBJ2-5, the complete variable domain reads GAGVSQSPRYKVTKRGQDVTLRCDPISSHATLYWYQQALGQGPEFLTYFNYEAQPDKSGLPSDRFSAERPEGSISTLTIQRTEQRDSAMYRCASSKTGGETQYFGPGTRLLVL.

Only one count was recorded for this clone. This chain joins TRBV5-1 and TRBJ2-2; D is undetermined. V was shortened by 1 base and J by 0 bases, with 10 bases between the two germline ends. Germline V gives CDR1 SGHRS, CDR2 YFSETQ. This CDR3 comprises 16 residues. For the CDR3, the DNA is TGCGCCAGCAGCTTGACGGCCTTCGCGAACACCGGGGAGCTGTTTTTT. Protein: CASSLTAFANTGELFF.

The rearrangement links TRBV5-8 to TRBJ2-7; D unresolved. Germline CDR1 reads SGHTS; CDR2 reads YDEGEE. Between the trimmed V and J ends, which lost 2 bases and 3 bases, there was a span of 9 bases. The CDR3 runs 13 residues. This chain's CDR3 is CASSLGSYYEQYF. The CDR3 nucleotides read TGTGCCAGCAGCTTAGGCTCATACTACGAGCAGTACTTC.

The rearrangement uses TRBV28 and TRBJ2-1; 12 bases fit TRBD2. The V segment lost 8 bases and the J segment 4 bases; nucleotides outside the gene matches: 3. CDR1 is MDHEN and CDR2 is SYDVKM in the germline V gene. The CDR3 covers 14 residues. CDR3 sequence: CASRLAGGYNEQFF. The CDR3, as DNA: TGTGCCAGCCGGCTAGCGGGGGGGTACAATGAGCAGTTCTTC.

The V gene is TRBV27, the J gene TRBJ1-1, with a weak D call TRBD1 (6 bases). CDR1 and CDR2 from the germline V gene are MNHEY and SMNVEV (reference sequence). This CDR3 spans 15 amino acids. V was clipped by 3 bases and J by 1 base, with 12 bases between them. For the CDR3, the DNA is TGTGCCAGCAGTTTCGACAGGCCCACGAACACTGAAGCTTTCTTT. Translating it yields CASSFDRPTNTEAFF.

The rearrangement joins TRBV6-5 to TRBJ2-7; 13 nucleotides line up with TRBD2. V was pared by 8 bases and J by 4 bases, with 8 bases of the junction left unmatched. The CDR3 consists of 15 residues. Germline assignment: CDR1 MNHEY and CDR2 SVGAGI. The CDR3, as DNA: TGTGCCAGCTTCGGACTAGCGGGAGCCGGGTACGAGCAGTACTTC. It translates to CASFGLAGAGYEQYF.

The rearrangement joins TRBV5-1 to TRBJ2-1; TRBD2 agrees at 12 bases. Germline lookup yields CDR1 SGHRS and CDR2 YFSETQ. The CDR3 length is 16 residues. Trimming at V came to 0 bases and at J to 6 bases, leaving 4 bases not matched to a gene. For the CDR3, the DNA is TGCGCCAGCAGCTTGGAGCTAGCGGGAGGGATCAATGAGCAGTTCTTC. Amino acid sequence: CASSLELAGGINEQFF.